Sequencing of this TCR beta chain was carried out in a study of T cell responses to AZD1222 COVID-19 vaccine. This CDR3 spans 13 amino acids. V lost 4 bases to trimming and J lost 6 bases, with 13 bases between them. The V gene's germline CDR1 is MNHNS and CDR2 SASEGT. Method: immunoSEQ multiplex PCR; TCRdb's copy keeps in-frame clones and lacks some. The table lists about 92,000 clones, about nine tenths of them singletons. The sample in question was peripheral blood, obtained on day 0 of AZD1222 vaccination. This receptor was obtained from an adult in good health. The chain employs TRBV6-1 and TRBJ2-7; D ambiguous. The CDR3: CASSGASLSEQYF. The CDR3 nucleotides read TGTGCCAGCAGTGGAGCTAGTCTTAGCGAGCAGTACTTC.